The clone carrying this TCR beta chain was found many times. What it recognizes is unknown. This record belongs to a study of T cells in Graves' hyperthyroidism and ophthalmopathy. Study-wide results and caveats: The authors' 13 V-J model separated ophthalmopathy from stable hyperthyroidism.

Authors of the study amplified TCR beta CDR3 regions from RNA transcripts. The HTBI primer set served for first-round RT-PCR of the TCR CDR3. TCRdb re-analysed the multiplex PCR reads in MiXCR, keeping a single row per CDR3 protein. The top ten clones hold roughly a sixth of a sample with 690,000 or so distinct CDR3 sequences, approximately 18% of them seen once. Clinical symptoms, serum thyroxine, TRAb, thyroid ultrasound and orbital computed tomography informed diagnoses. The blood specimen was taken at initial hyperthyroidism diagnosis, before any ophthalmopathy symptoms. The authors obtained PBMCs from roughly 10 ml of fresh peripheral blood. The CDR3 length is 15 residues. Trimming removed 3 bases from V and 5 bases from J; junction bases left unmatched: 7. Per the germline V gene, CDR1 is SEHNR and CDR2 is FQNEAQ (reference sequence).

The chain recombines TRBV7-9 with TRBJ1-1; 9 bases align to TRBD1. The clonotype was recovered from a woman in her forties or fifties with Graves' hyperthyroidism that later progressed to Graves' ophthalmopathy. The specimen was blood. CDR3 sequence (DNA): TGTGCCAGCAGCTTTGGACAGGGGCGGAGAACTGAAGCTTTCTTT. Its translation is CASSFGQGRRTEAFF.